This T cell receptor (beta chain) comes out of a study of identical twins. The CDR3 consists of 14 residues. V lost 6 bases and J lost 4, with 15 bases in between. TCRdb processed the 5' RACE reads anew with MiXCR; each CDR3 protein has one entry. The sample holds some 570,000 distinct CDR3 sequences, 20% to 25% seen once. The sample was also linked to a second study, of yellow fever vaccine responses in identical twins.

This TCR derives from a woman aged 18-30 years in good health. Sequenced material: CD4+ T cells sorted from blood. V gene TRBV12-3 or TRBV12-4 combines with J gene TRBJ1-2; D might be TRBD1 (5 bases). The CDR3 DNA reads as TGTGCCAGCAGGGGACCTGGGGAGGCCTATGGCTACACCTTC. Protein sequence: CASRGPGEAYGYTF.